This T cell receptor (beta chain) was documented in a study of OX40 agonist ivuxolimab in advanced cancers. Overall study: Subjects had a mean age of about 65 years, with a range of 23 to 79; 82.7% were male. Three dose-escalation patients had partial responses: one with hepatocellular carcinoma and two with cutaneous melanoma.

TCRdb's copy holds only in-frame clones and misses some; the assay was immunoSEQ multiplex PCR. This table has tens of thousands of clones, nearly 90% appearing once. Trimming pared 2 bases from V and 0 bases from J, leaving 22 bases between. The germline V gene has CDR1 SGHVS and CDR2 FNYEAQ. The CDR3 has 19 residues. This chain joins TRBV7-6 and TRBJ1-1, with D uncertain. The source is an adult with an advanced solid tumor such as melanoma, head and neck, liver or kidney cancer. The sequencing here drew on CD4+ or CD8+ T cells sorted from blood, taken in a trial of the OX40 agonist ivuxolimab. CDR3 region: CASSLSIPGSPTMNTEAFF. The CDR3 bases are TGTGCCAGCAGCTTAAGTATCCCGGGTTCCCCTACAATGAACACTGAAGCTTTCTTT.